The rows below give T cell receptor beta chains drawn from one sample of a study of cytomegalovirus exposure and HLA in healthy donors. Sequencing used immunoSEQ multiplex PCR; TCRdb keeps in-frame clones, though not all of them. The sample has approximately 81,000 clones; 77% are singletons. The sequenced sample consisted of PBMCs. These receptors all come from a man aged 50-60 years in good health and CMV-seropositive. The conserved cysteine and the conserved F or W are not part of the CDR3 here.

v_call cdr3_aa
TRBV5-1 ASSLAGRAGANVLT
TRBV6-4 ASSSGRASGANVLT
TRBV2 ASSEYRSTEAF
TRBV2 ASRRLAGTYEQY
TRBV9 ASSAALGQGSEQY
TRBV4-1 ASSATRDNEKLF
TRBV30 AWSALAYEQY
TRBV9 ASSVGQADEKLF
TRBV7-9 ASSLGRLRLNEKLF
TRBV5-1 ASSLVLNTEAF